Following are 18 T cell receptor beta chains from one sample sequenced in a study of beta chain features in type 1 diabetes. Since all of the isolated RNA was reverse transcribed, expressed TCRB transcripts were what got sequenced. Produced via immunoSEQ multiplex PCR; TCRdb's table is partial and in-frame only. The sample contains 250,000 to 300,000 clones, approximately 8.1% of which appear only once. Sequencing was carried out using central memory CD4+ T cells from blood. These receptors all stem from a woman under 30 in good health.

This clone was seen a few times. The genes are TRBV2 and TRBJ1-1; 7 bases line up with TRBD1. This CDR3 is 10 amino acids long. Germline V gene lookup returns CDR1 SNHLY and CDR2 FYNNEI. The junction had 1 base not matched to a gene; V was cut back by 8 bases and J by 7 bases. CDR3 DNA: TGTGCCAGCGGGGACAGTGAAGCTTTCTTT. Translation gives CASGDSEAFF.

The CDR3 loop is CASSLGQGIAGELFF. For the CDR3, the DNA is TGCGCCAGCAGCTTGGGACAGGGTATCGCCGGGGAGCTGTTTTTT. The V and J genes are TRBV5-1 and TRBJ2-2; 7 bases fit TRBD1. This CDR3 comprises 15 residues. V gave up 0 bases and J gave up 6 bases; unmatched junction bases: 5. Germline V gene lookup returns CDR1 SGHRS and CDR2 YFSETQ.

The V and J genes are TRBV6-6 and TRBJ2-5; 7 bases line up with TRBD2. The CDR3 is made up of 15 amino acids. The J segment lost 5 bases and the V segment lost 2 bases, leaving 8 bases of the junction unmatched. In germline, CDR1 is MNHNY, CDR2 SVGAGI (reference sequence). CDR3 nucleotide sequence: TGTGCCAGCAGTTACGGAGGGAGGGCCCACGAGACCCAGTACTTC. Protein: CASSYGGRAHETQYF.

This clone was recorded a few times. CDR3 coding DNA: TGCGCCAGCCGGATAGACTCCTACAATGAGCAGTTCTTC. This translates into CASRIDSYNEQFF. The chain joins TRBV10-2 to TRBJ2-1, with D unresolved. V was pared by 8 bases and J by 0 bases, with 8 bases between. The CDR3 is 13 amino acids. The germline CDR1 and CDR2 sequences are WSHSY and SAAADI.

The chain has TRBV28 and TRBJ2-3; D perhaps matches TRBD2 (7 bases). The CDR3 is 15 amino acids. Germline V gene sequence: CDR1 MDHEN, CDR2 SYDVKM. Trimming cost V 5 bases and J 5 bases, with 17 bases left between them. The CDR3 is CASSPPGGGGDTQYF. The CDR3 bases are TGTGCCAGCAGTCCGCCCGGAGGGGGGGGAGATACGCAGTATTTT. The whole variable domain, filled in from reference TRBV28 and TRBJ2-3, reads DVKVTQSSRYLVKRTGEKVFLECVQDMDHENMFWYRQDPGLGLRLIYFSYDVKMKEKGDIPEGYSVSREKKERFSLILESASTNQTSMYLCASSPPGGGGDTQYFGPGTRLTVL.

This clone was found a few times. CDR3 coding DNA: TGTGCCAGCAGCTTGCCAGGGGAGGACTATGGCTACACCTTC. Amino acids: CASSLPGEDYGYTF. This chain links TRBV5-4 with TRBJ1-2; possible D gene TRBD1, 6 bases. There are 14 residues in the CDR3. CDR1 is SGHNT, CDR2 YYREEE, per germline (reference sequence). Trimming took 1 base from V and 3 from J, leaving 10 bases between them.

This clone was detected a few times. The chain carries TRBV7-2 and TRBJ2-1; D gene unclear. The germline V gene encodes CDR1 SGHTA and CDR2 FQGNSA. The V gene lost 0 bases and the J gene lost 5 bases, with 11 bases spanning the gap. The CDR3 runs 15 residues. The CDR3, as DNA: TGTGCCAGCAGCTTAGCGGAGCCCCCCAACAATGAGCAGTTCTTC. Its protein product is CASSLAEPPNNEQFF. Full variable domain (missing parts from reference TRBV7-2 and TRBJ2-1): GAGVSQSPSNKVTEKGKDVELRCDPISGHTALYWYRQSLGQGLEFLIYFQGNSAPDKSGLPSDRFSAERTGGSVSTLTIQRTQQEDSAVYLCASSLAEPPNNEQFFGPGTRLTVL.

The chain joins TRBV7-2 to TRBJ2-3, with D perhaps matching TRBD1 (5 bases). V was trimmed by 5 bases and J by 1 base, leaving 16 bases between them. The CDR3 totals 16 residues. Looked up from germline, CDR1 is SGHTA and CDR2 is FQGNSA. DNA for the CDR3: TGTGCCAGCAGCGCAGACCCCAAAGGGGGCACAGATACGCAGTATTTT. Translation: CASSADPKGGTDTQYF.

The rearrangement uses TRBV19 and TRBJ1-2; no definite D call. This CDR3 spans 14 amino acids. CDR1 is LNHDA and CDR2 is SQIVND in the germline V gene (reference sequence). Between the trimmed V and J ends, which lost 3 bases and 8 bases, there was a span of 16 bases. CDR3 residues: CASSMDGRRIGYTF. The DNA of the CDR3 is TGTGCCAGTAGTATGGATGGACGTCGCATCGGCTACACCTTC.

The chain links TRBV18 to TRBJ2-7; 8 nucleotides line up with TRBD1. Germline V lookup: CDR1 KGHSH, CDR2 LQKENI. The length of the CDR3 is 15 residues. V was pared by 3 bases and J by 2 bases, with 6 bases of the junction left unmatched. CDR3 region: CASSPSRDRTYEQYV. CDR3 in DNA: TGTGCCAGCTCACCCTCCCGGGACAGGACCTACGAGCAGTACGTC.

The chain uses TRBV7-9 and TRBJ1-5; 7 nucleotides align to TRBD1. This CDR3 comprises 15 residues. V was pared by 4 bases and J by 6 bases, with 9 bases of the junction left unmatched. CDR1 is SEHNR, CDR2 FQNEAQ, per germline (reference sequence). The CDR3: CASSSGTARLQPQHF. Here the CDR3 DNA reads TGTGCCAGCAGCTCCGGGACAGCGAGACTTCAGCCCCAGCATTTT.

Details on this clone: At the DNA level, this CDR3 is encoded by other sequences in the same sample as well. This sequence joins TRBV7-3 and TRBJ2-5; possible D gene TRBD2, 6 bases. This CDR3 comprises 13 residues. The V and J ends lost 6 bases and 2 bases respectively, with 10 bases between them. Germline-derived CDR1 and CDR2 are SGHTA and FQGTGA. CDR3 DNA: TGTGCCAGCAGTCCCGGGACTCAAGAGACCCAGTACTTC. Its protein is CASSPGTQETQYF.

The sample holds a few counts of this clone. The same CDR3 can be traced to other DNA sequences in this sample. This chain connects TRBV10-3 to TRBJ1-2; D gene ambiguous. Looked up from germline, CDR1 is ENHRY and CDR2 is SYGVKD. CDR3 length equals 11 residues. V was pared by 4 bases and J by 4 bases, with 4 bases between. In DNA, the CDR3 is TGTGCCATCAGTGGGGGCTATGGCTACACCTTC. Translated: CAISGGYGYTF.

This clone was counted at least ten times. This chain joins TRBV10-2 and TRBJ2-3; 13 bases line up with TRBD2. This CDR3 is 15 amino acids long. In germline, CDR1 is WSHSY, CDR2 SAAADI. Trimming removed 6 bases from V and 3 bases from J; junction bases left unmatched: 3. The CDR3 nucleotides read TGCGCCAGCAGACTAGCGGGGGGGCGGACAGATACGCAGTATTTT. It encodes CASRLAGGRTDTQYF.

The J gene is TRBJ2-5, the V gene TRBV5-4; no clear D. V lost 0 bases and J 5 bases, leaving 11 bases between the germline ends. Germline loops: CDR1 SGHNT, CDR2 YYREEE (reference sequence). The CDR3 runs to 14 residues. As DNA, the CDR3 is TGTGCCAGCAGCTTGGGCAGGTATATCGAGACCCAGTACTTC. As protein: CASSLGRYIETQYF.

This clone showed up many times. The chain couples TRBV30 to TRBJ1-2; TRBD1 agrees at 8 bases. From germline, CDR1 is GTSNPN and CDR2 SVGIG (reference sequence). With V trimmed by 4 bases and J by 6 bases, 10 bases remained unmatched. CDR3 size: 14 residues. This CDR3 is CAWTYDRGSDGYTF. CDR3 nucleotides: TGTGCCTGGACCTACGACAGGGGTTCGGATGGCTACACCTTC.

This clone came up a few times. The J gene is TRBJ2-5, the V gene TRBV5-1, with 9 positions matching TRBD1. V lost 3 bases and J lost 2; bases outside the gene matches: 5. CDR3 size: 15 residues. CDR1 is SGHRS, CDR2 YFSETQ, per germline. CDR3 sequence: CASSSGGTGQETQYF. The DNA of the CDR3 is TGCGCCAGCAGCTCCGGGGGGACAGGGCAAGAGACCCAGTACTTC.

The chain combines TRBV18 with TRBJ2-5; D perhaps matches TRBD1 (5 bases). V was clipped by 4 bases and J by 3 bases, with 9 bases between them. The CDR3 totals 13 residues. Looked up from germline, CDR1 is KGHSH and CDR2 is LQKENI. CDR3 DNA sequence: TGTGCCAGCTCACAAGGGGTGAAAGAGACCCAGTACTTC. This gives the protein CASSQGVKETQYF.